The 2 T cell receptor beta chains in this list originate from one sample, sequenced in a study of beta chain features in type 1 diabetes. The study reverse transcribed the entire isolated RNA, so it sequenced expressed TCRB transcripts. Sequencing was performed with immunoSEQ multiplex PCR; in TCRdb, only in-frame clones are kept and a portion is missing. The table lists 65,000 to 100,000 clones, 25% to 35% of them singletons. The source material was stem cell memory CD4+ T cells from blood. These receptor sequences come from a woman in her late teens or twenties in good health.

This clone was detected only a few times. J is TRBJ2-3 and V is TRBV11-2, with D perhaps matching TRBD1 (5 bases). Germline values: CDR1 SGHAT, CDR2 FQNNGV. Trimming shortened V by 3 bases and J by 0 bases, and 7 bases separated the two germline ends. The CDR3 is 14 amino acids. The CDR3 sequence is CASSFTGSTDTQYF. CDR3 DNA: TGTGCCAGCAGCTTTACAGGTAGCACAGATACGCAGTATTTT.

The chain links TRBV7-2 to TRBJ2-1, with 11 bases identical to TRBD2. CDR1 is SGHTA, CDR2 FQGNSA, per germline. The V and J ends lost 4 bases and 8 bases, in that order; junction bases with no gene match: 7. This CDR3 contains 15 residues. CDR3 amino acids: CASSSRLAGSDEQFF. CDR3 DNA sequence: TGTGCCAGCAGCTCCAGACTAGCGGGGAGTGATGAGCAGTTCTTC.